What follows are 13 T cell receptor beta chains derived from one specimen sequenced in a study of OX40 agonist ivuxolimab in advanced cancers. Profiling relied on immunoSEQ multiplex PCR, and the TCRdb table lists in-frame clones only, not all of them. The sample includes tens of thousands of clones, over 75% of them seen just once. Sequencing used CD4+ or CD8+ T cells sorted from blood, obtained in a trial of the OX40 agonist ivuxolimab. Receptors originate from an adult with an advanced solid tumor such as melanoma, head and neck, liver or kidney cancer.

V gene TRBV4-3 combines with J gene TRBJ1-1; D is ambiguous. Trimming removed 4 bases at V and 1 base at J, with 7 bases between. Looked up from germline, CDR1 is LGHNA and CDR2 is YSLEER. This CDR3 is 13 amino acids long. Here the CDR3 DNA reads TGCGCCAGCAGCCTTAGCGCGAACACTGAAGCTTTCTTT. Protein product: CASSLSANTEAFF.

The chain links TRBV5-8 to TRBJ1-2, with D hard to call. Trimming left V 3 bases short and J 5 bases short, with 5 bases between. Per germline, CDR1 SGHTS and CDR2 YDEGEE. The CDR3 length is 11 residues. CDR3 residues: CASSSGYGYTF. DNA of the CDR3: TGTGCCAGCAGCTCGGGTTATGGCTACACCTTC.

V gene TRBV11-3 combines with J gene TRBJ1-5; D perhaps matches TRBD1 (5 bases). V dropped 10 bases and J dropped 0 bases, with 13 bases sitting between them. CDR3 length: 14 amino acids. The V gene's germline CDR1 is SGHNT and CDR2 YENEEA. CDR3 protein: CAKDRKHSNQPQHF. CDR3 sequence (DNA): TGTGCCAAAGACAGAAAACATAGCAATCAGCCCCAGCATTTT. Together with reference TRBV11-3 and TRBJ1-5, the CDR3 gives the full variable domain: EAGVVQSPRYKIIEKKQPVAFWCNPISGHNTLYWYLQNLGQGPELLIRYENEEAVDDSQLPKDRFSAERLKGVDSTLKIQPAELGDSAVYLCAKDRKHSNQPQHFGDGTRLSIL.

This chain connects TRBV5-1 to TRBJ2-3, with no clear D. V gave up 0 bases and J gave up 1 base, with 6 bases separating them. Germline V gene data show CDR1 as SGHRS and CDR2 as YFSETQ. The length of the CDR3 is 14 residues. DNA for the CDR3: TGCGCCAGCAGCTTGGGTGGGGGCACAGATACGCAGTATTTT. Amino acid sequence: CASSLGGGTDTQYF.

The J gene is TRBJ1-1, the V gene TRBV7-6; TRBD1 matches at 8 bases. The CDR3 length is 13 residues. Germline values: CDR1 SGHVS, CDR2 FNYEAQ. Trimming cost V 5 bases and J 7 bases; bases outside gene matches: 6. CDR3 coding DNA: TGTGCCAGCAGCCTGGACAGGGTCAATGAAGCTTTCTTT. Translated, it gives CASSLDRVNEAFF.

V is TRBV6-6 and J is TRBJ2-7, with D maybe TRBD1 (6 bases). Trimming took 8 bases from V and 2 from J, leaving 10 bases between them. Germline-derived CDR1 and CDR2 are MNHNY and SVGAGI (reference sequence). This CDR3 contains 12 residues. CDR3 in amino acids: CASRDTTYEQYF. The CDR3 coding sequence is TGTGCCAGCCGGGACACCACCTACGAGCAGTACTTC.

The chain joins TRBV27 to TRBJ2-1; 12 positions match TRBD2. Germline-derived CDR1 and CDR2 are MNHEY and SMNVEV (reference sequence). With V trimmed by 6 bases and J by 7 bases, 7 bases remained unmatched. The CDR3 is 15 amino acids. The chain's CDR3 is CASSLSSGGANEQFF. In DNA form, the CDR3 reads TGTGCCAGCAGCCTATCTAGCGGGGGGGCAAATGAGCAGTTCTTC.

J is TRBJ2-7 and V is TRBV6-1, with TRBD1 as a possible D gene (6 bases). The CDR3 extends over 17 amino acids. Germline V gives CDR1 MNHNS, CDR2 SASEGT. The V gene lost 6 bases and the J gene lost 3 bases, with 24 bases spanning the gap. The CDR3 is CASREIGVTGSFYEQYF. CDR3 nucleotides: TGTGCCAGCAGGGAAATCGGCGTGACAGGATCCTTCTACGAGCAGTACTTC.

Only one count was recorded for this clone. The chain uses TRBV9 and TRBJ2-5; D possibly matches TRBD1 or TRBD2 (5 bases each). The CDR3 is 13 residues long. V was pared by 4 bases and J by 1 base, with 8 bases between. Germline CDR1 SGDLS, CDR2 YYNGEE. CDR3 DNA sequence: TGTGCCAGCAGCTCTGGGGGCCAAGAGACCCAGTACTTC. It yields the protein CASSSGGQETQYF.

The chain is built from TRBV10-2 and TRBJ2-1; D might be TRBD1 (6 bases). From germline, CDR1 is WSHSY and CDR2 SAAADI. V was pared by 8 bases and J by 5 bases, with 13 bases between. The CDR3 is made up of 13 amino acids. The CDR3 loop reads CASGTRLHNEQFF. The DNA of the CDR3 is TGCGCCAGCGGGACACGACTCCACAATGAGCAGTTCTTC.

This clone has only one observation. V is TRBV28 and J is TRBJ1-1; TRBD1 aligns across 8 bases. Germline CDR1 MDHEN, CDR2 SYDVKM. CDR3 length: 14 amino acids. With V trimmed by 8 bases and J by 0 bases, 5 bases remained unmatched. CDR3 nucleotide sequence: TGTGCCAGCTCCGGGGGACAGGTGAACACTGAAGCTTTCTTT. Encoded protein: CASSGGQVNTEAFF.

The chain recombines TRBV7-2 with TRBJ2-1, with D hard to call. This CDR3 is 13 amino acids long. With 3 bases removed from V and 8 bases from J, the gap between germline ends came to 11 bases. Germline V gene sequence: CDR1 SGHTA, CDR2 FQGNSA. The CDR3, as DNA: TGTGCCAGCAGCTTCGTACCGCTAGATGAGCAGTTCTTC. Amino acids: CASSFVPLDEQFF.

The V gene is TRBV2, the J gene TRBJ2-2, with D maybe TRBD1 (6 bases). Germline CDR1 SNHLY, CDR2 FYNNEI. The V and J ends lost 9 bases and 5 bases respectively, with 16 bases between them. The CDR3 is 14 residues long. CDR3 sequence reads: CASIKHRATGELFF. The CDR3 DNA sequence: TGTGCCAGTATTAAACACAGGGCGACCGGGGAGCTGTTTTTT. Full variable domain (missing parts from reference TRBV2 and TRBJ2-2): EPEVTQTPSHQVTQMGQEVILRCVPISNHLYFYWYRQILGQKVEFLVSFYNNEISEKSEIFDDQFSVERPDGSNFTLKIRSTKLEDSAMYFCASIKHRATGELFFGEGSRLTVL.